Detailed here is one T cell receptor (beta chain). This sample is part of a study of blood T cell repertoires in COVID-19. Original handling: By means of reference gene primer amplification, nucleated cell counts were estimated. Sequencing was performed with immunoSEQ multiplex PCR; in TCRdb, only in-frame clones are kept and a portion is missing. That table is the source of V, J and clone size, and D and trimming were worked out from the DNA. The table includes over 90,000 clones, roughly 89% detected once. The CDR3 contains 10 residues. With 9 bases removed from V and 7 bases from J, the gap between germline ends came to 10 bases. CDR1 is MNHEY, CDR2 SVGAGI, per germline.

The chain links TRBV6-5 to TRBJ2-7; D is possibly TRBD2 (5 bases). The receptor comes from a woman of 80 years or more in a cohort sampled during active COVID-19. Sequenced sample: peripheral blood. CDR3 residues: CASPGNEQYF. The CDR3 coding sequence is TGTGCCAGTCCCGGGAATGAGCAGTACTTC.